These 21 T cell receptor beta chains came from one sample sequenced in a study of T cell clones after liver transplantation (dated by TCRdb to about 2019). The protocol used for the library was the immunoSEQ multiplex PCR assay. TCRdb limited this immuneACCESS table to in-frame rearrangements with V and J called. A share of clones is missing; checked studies link under half to unresolved V genes, and the rest is unexplained. For this sample there are over 25,000 clones; around 94% appear just once. The ten top clones hold more than 25% of the sample. The material was CD8+ T cells from blood, obtained 12 months after liver transplant. The source is a human patient who received a liver transplant. After a transplant, some of the T cells may come from the graft donor.

The rearrangement joins TRBV29-1 to TRBJ1-2, with D perhaps TRBD1 (5 bases). The germline gives CDR1 SQVTM, CDR2 ANQGSEA. This CDR3 is built from 13 residues. V was cut by 6 bases and J by 7 bases, with 18 bases left in between. The CDR3 sequence: CSVAGTASRGYTF. The CDR3 DNA reads TGCAGCGTAGCCGGGACCGCGTCGCGTGGCTACACCTTC.

This sequence joins TRBV12-5 and TRBJ1-4, with D perhaps TRBD1 (6 bases). Germline CDR1 and CDR2: LGHNT and FRNRAP. This CDR3 has 13 residues. V dropped 6 bases and J dropped 7 bases, with 12 bases sitting between them. In DNA, the CDR3 is TGTGCTAGTGGGGACAGTGGTTTTGAAAAACTGTTTTTT. This gives the protein CASGDSGFEKLFF.

The gene calls are TRBV6-5 and TRBJ1-2, with a tentative D call TRBD1 (5 bases). With 0 bases removed from V and 7 bases from J, the gap between germline ends came to 9 bases. The length of the CDR3 is 13 residues. Germline CDR1 is MNHEY and CDR2 is SVGAGI. The CDR3 DNA is TGTGCCAGCAGTTACTCGCCAGGGACTGGCTACACCTTC. Protein: CASSYSPGTGYTF.

V usage is TRBV9 and J usage is TRBJ2-5, with 7 bases matching TRBD2. The CDR3 has 15 residues. The germline V gene has CDR1 SGDLS and CDR2 YYNGEE. V lost 0 bases and J lost 2; bases outside the gene matches: 4. The CDR3 DNA sequence: TGTGCCAGCAGCGTAGGGTCTAGCGGACAAGAGACCCAGTACTTC. This sequence encodes CASSVGSSGQETQYF.

The chain has TRBV12-5 and TRBJ1-2; the D is unclear. The CDR3 is made up of 13 amino acids. The V end lost 5 bases, the J end lost 6 bases, and 13 bases lay between the germline ends. CDR1 and CDR2 from the germline V gene are LGHNT and FRNRAP. This CDR3 is CASGLGSSNGYTF. In DNA, the CDR3 is TGTGCTAGTGGTCTGGGCAGCAGCAATGGCTACACCTTC.

V is TRBV6-1 and J is TRBJ2-7; D is unresolved. CDR1 is MNHNS, CDR2 SASEGT, per germline. Trimming took off 4 bases at V and 7 bases at J, with 17 bases between the two ends. CDR3 length: 14 residues. The CDR3 nucleotides read TGTGCCAGCAGTGGGCGCCAGCCCGAAGGGGAGCAGTACTTC. Translation gives CASSGRQPEGEQYF.

This clone was picked up one time. The V gene is TRBV12-5, the J gene TRBJ2-7; 10 bases fit TRBD2. V was clipped by 1 base and J by 2 bases; unmatched bases: 2. Per germline, CDR1 LGHNT and CDR2 FRNRAP. The CDR3 is 15 amino acids. CDR3 loop: CASGLGTSGPYEQYF. The CDR3 bases are TGTGCTAGTGGTTTGGGGACTAGCGGCCCCTACGAGCAGTACTTC.

The chain carries TRBV5-5 and TRBJ2-3; D ambiguous. Trimming stripped 3 bases from V and 2 bases from J, with 7 bases between. The germline gives CDR1 SGHKS, CDR2 YYEKEE (reference sequence). The CDR3 has 13 amino acids. CDR3 nucleotide sequence: TGTGCCAGCAGCTGGACCAACACAGATACGCAGTATTTT. This gives the protein CASSWTNTDTQYF.

The CDR3: CASSTPGQGRPQETQYF. In DNA, the CDR3 is TGTGCCAGCAGCACCCCAGGACAGGGGAGGCCGCAAGAGACCCAGTACTTC. The V call is TRBV27, the J call TRBJ2-5; 9 bases map to TRBD1. The CDR3 spans 17 residues. J was trimmed by 2 bases and V by 6 bases; bases with no gene match: 13. CDR1 and CDR2 from the germline V gene are MNHEY and SMNVEV (reference sequence).

This clone appeared a single time. The chain carries TRBV4-2 and TRBJ2-7, with D possibly being TRBD2 (6 bases). V lost 4 bases, J lost 7 bases, and 26 bases lay in between. Germline assignment: CDR1 LGHNA and CDR2 YNFKEQ. The CDR3 runs to 17 residues. The DNA of the CDR3 is TGTGCCAGCAGCCCAACTAGCATGCTGGAGGGCCGGGGAGAGCAGTACTTC. Protein product: CASSPTSMLEGRGEQYF.

The chain carries TRBV28 and TRBJ1-2, with 10 nucleotides matching TRBD1. This CDR3 is 16 amino acids long. The J segment lost 5 bases and the V segment lost 8 bases, leaving 14 bases of the junction unmatched. CDR1 and CDR2 from the germline V gene are MDHEN and SYDVKM. DNA for the CDR3: TGTGCCAGCGCACGGGACAGGGGACCTTTCGGGTATGGCTACACCTTC. This gives the protein CASARDRGPFGYGYTF.

V usage is TRBV27 and J usage is TRBJ2-7; D call uncertain. Germline CDR1 MNHEY, CDR2 SMNVEV (reference sequence). The V gene lost 3 bases and the J gene lost 5 bases, with 14 bases spanning the gap. The CDR3 has 14 amino acids. In DNA form, the CDR3 reads TGTGCCAGCAGTTTGGGTGGCCCTCCAGACGAGCAGTACTTC. Translated, it gives CASSLGGPPDEQYF.

This chain uses TRBV18 with TRBJ2-5; 10 nucleotides line up with TRBD2. V shed 3 bases, J shed 5 bases, and the junction held 6 bases outside the gene matches. Germline loops: CDR1 KGHSH, CDR2 LQKENI. This CDR3 is built from 15 residues. CDR3: CASSPPSGSGETQYF. The CDR3, as DNA: TGTGCCAGCTCACCCCCTAGCGGGAGTGGGGAGACCCAGTACTTC. Based on the CDR3 plus reference TRBV18 and TRBJ2-5, the full variable domain is NAGVMQNPRHLVRRRGQEARLRCSPMKGHSHVYWYRQLPEEGLKFMVYLQKENIIDESGMPKERFSAEFPKEGPSILRIQQVVRGDSAAYFCASSPPSGSGETQYFGPGTRLLVL.

This chain connects TRBV27 to TRBJ2-7; D unclear. The CDR3 contains 13 residues. Deletions cut 6 bases from V and 3 bases from J, with 12 bases between. Per the germline V gene, CDR1 is MNHEY and CDR2 is SMNVEV (reference sequence). DNA for the CDR3: TGTGCCAGCAGCCCTAGATTTCTCTACGAGCAGTACTTC. This sequence encodes CASSPRFLYEQYF.

The chain carries TRBV7-9 and TRBJ2-1, with D possibly matching TRBD2 (5 bases). This CDR3 is 16 amino acids long. V was cut by 0 bases and J by 7 bases, with 16 bases left in between. CDR1 is SEHNR and CDR2 is FQNEAQ in the germline V gene (reference sequence). Written as DNA, the CDR3 is TGTGCCAGCAGCTTAGCAATCCCCGCGAGAGGGAATGAGCAGTTCTTC. Its protein product is CASSLAIPARGNEQFF.

This chain uses TRBV27 with TRBJ1-1, with TRBD1 as a possible D gene (6 bases). Trimming cost V 4 bases and J 8 bases, with 11 bases left between them. The CDR3 consists of 12 residues. Germline lookup yields CDR1 MNHEY and CDR2 SMNVEV (reference sequence). The CDR3 region is CASSSNREEAFF. The CDR3 DNA reads as TGTGCCAGCAGTTCCAACAGGGAGGAAGCTTTCTTT.

The CDR3 here is CASSPRGTGTNTEAFF. Written as DNA, the CDR3 is TGTGCCAGCTCACCGCGGGGGACAGGAACAAATACTGAAGCTTTCTTT. V is TRBV18 and J is TRBJ1-1, with TRBD1 identical over 8 bases. The V segment lost 3 bases and the J segment 5 bases; nucleotides outside the gene matches: 11. The CDR3 sequence is 16 residues long. Germline V lookup: CDR1 KGHSH, CDR2 LQKENI.

The rearrangement uses TRBV27 and TRBJ1-3, with 8 bases aligning to TRBD1. The CDR3 has 16 residues. Germline assignment: CDR1 MNHEY and CDR2 SMNVEV (reference sequence). V gave up 4 bases and J gave up 3 bases; unmatched junction bases: 8. The CDR3 coding sequence is TGTGCCAGCAGTTCCCGGACAGGGTTAGATGGAAACACCATATATTTT. Its translation is CASSSRTGLDGNTIYF.

The genes are TRBV4-3 and TRBJ1-2, with D unclear. The CDR3 covers 14 residues. Germline assignment: CDR1 LGHNA and CDR2 YSLEER. V was shortened by 4 bases and J by 6 bases, with 15 bases between the two germline ends. CDR3 region: CASSPGLRADGYTF. The CDR3 nucleotides are TGCGCCAGCAGCCCCGGGCTCCGGGCGGATGGCTACACCTTC.

The chain uses TRBV4-2 and TRBJ2-6, with D perhaps matching TRBD1 (6 bases). V was shortened by 0 bases and J by 2 bases, with 11 bases between the two germline ends. Germline CDR1 reads LGHNA; CDR2 reads YNFKEQ. CDR3 length: 17 amino acids. The CDR3 nucleotides are TGTGCCAGCAGCCAAGATGGGAAGGGGGCTGGGGCCAACGTCCTGACTTTC. Translation gives CASSQDGKGAGANVLTF.

The genes are TRBV28 and TRBJ2-3; 9 nucleotides match TRBD2. Per germline, CDR1 MDHEN and CDR2 SYDVKM. The CDR3 has 14 amino acids. Trimming at V came to 7 bases and at J to 6 bases, leaving 8 bases not matched to a gene. In DNA, the CDR3 is TGTGCCAGCAACATAGCGGGAGCTTCTGATACGCAGTATTTT. This encodes CASNIAGASDTQYF. Combining the CDR3 with reference TRBV28 and TRBJ2-3 gives the whole variable domain DVKVTQSSRYLVKRTGEKVFLECVQDMDHENMFWYRQDPGLGLRLIYFSYDVKMKEKGDIPEGYSVSREKKERFSLILESASTNQTSMYLCASNIAGASDTQYFGPGTRLTVL.